These 16 T cell receptor beta chains originate from one sample sequenced in a study of Tregs in tolerant kidney transplant recipients. TCRdb's copy holds only in-frame clones and misses some; the assay was immunoSEQ multiplex PCR. The sample carries around 30,000 clones, about four fifths recorded once. Their specific antigens are unknown. The material sequenced was Tregs from blood cultured with allogeneic cells. The source is a human donor in good health.

This chain joins TRBV9 and TRBJ2-3; D call uncertain. The CDR3 is 14 residues long. V dropped 0 bases and J dropped 8 bases, with 13 bases sitting between them. The germline CDR1 and CDR2 sequences are SGDLS and YYNGEE. The CDR3 DNA follows: TGTGCCAGCAGCGTAGGTAGTTCTTCAGTTACGCAGTATTTT. Protein sequence: CASSVGSSSVTQYF.

CDR3: CASSPVGLNNEQFF. Here the CDR3 DNA reads TGTGCCAGCTCACCAGTGGGTCTTAACAATGAGCAGTTCTTC. The chain joins TRBV18 to TRBJ2-1; no clear D gene. Germline V gene sequence: CDR1 KGHSH, CDR2 LQKENI. The CDR3 is 14 amino acids. V dropped 2 bases and J dropped 5 bases, with 10 bases sitting between them.

A single count supports this clone. The chain has TRBV10-3 and TRBJ2-3; 8 bases map to TRBD1. The CDR3 consists of 13 residues. V dropped 10 bases and J dropped 4; count of bases not matched to a gene: 7. Germline V gene data show CDR1 as ENHRY and CDR2 as SYGVKD. CDR3 protein: CATAGGGADTQYF. The DNA for the CDR3 is TGTGCCACCGCAGGGGGCGGGGCAGATACGCAGTATTTT.

The gene calls are TRBV5-1 and TRBJ1-3; 8 bases line up with TRBD1. CDR3 length: 15 amino acids. Germline CDR1 SGHRS, CDR2 YFSETQ. J gave up 4 bases and V 1 base, and 4 bases lay outside the gene matches. The CDR3 DNA follows: TGCGCCAGCAGCTTGAACCAGGGGGCCGGAAACACCATATATTTT. Translating it yields CASSLNQGAGNTIYF.

The V gene is TRBV4-3, the J gene TRBJ2-7, with TRBD2 matching 11 bases. The CDR3 has 13 amino acids. V was clipped by 5 bases and J by 10 bases; unmatched bases: 7. CDR1 LGHNA and CDR2 YSLEER come from the germline V gene. CDR3 amino acids: CASSNELAGVQYF. In DNA form, the CDR3 reads TGCGCCAGCAGCAATGAACTAGCGGGAGTCCAGTACTTC.

V gene TRBV7-9 combines with J gene TRBJ2-1, with 8 bases matching TRBD1. CDR3 length: 15 residues. V trimming: 5 bases; J trimming: 3 bases; junction bases outside the gene matches: 6. The germline gives CDR1 SEHNR, CDR2 FQNEAQ (reference sequence). CDR3 in DNA: TGTGCCAGCAGCAAAGCAGGGGGCGGCTACAATGAGCAGTTCTTC. Its protein is CASSKAGGGYNEQFF.

This sequence joins TRBV7-2 and TRBJ2-1, with TRBD2 identical over 9 bases. The CDR3 totals 15 residues. The V gene end was trimmed by 4 bases and the J gene end by 7 bases; junction bases not matched to a gene: 8. Germline loops: CDR1 SGHTA, CDR2 FQGNSA. The CDR3 loop is CASSYRGGASNEQFF. Here the CDR3 DNA reads TGTGCCAGCAGCTACCGCGGGGGGGCTAGTAATGAGCAGTTCTTC.

This chain joins TRBV7-2 and TRBJ2-1; D is uncertain. Trimming took off 5 bases at V and 0 bases at J, with 14 bases between the two ends. The CDR3 is 16 amino acids. Germline V gene data show CDR1 as SGHTA and CDR2 as FQGNSA. CDR3 DNA sequence: TGTGCCAGCAGCCGGAACCCTAGGAGCTCCTACAATGAGCAGTTCTTC. This encodes CASSRNPRSSYNEQFF.

The chain has TRBV25-1 and TRBJ1-1; D unresolved. The CDR3 consists of 12 residues. The germline V gene encodes CDR1 MGHDK and CDR2 SYGVNS. Trimming removed 7 bases at V and 4 bases at J, with 10 bases between. The CDR3 spells CASKGWSTEAFF. The DNA of the CDR3 is TGTGCCAGCAAAGGCTGGAGCACTGAAGCTTTCTTT.

The chain carries TRBV14 and TRBJ2-7; 9 nucleotides line up with TRBD2. The CDR3 length is 15 residues. V was pared by 3 bases and J by 3 bases, with 6 bases of the junction left unmatched. Germline-derived CDR1 and CDR2 are SGHDN and FVKESK. CDR3 in amino acids: CASSQASGEYYEQYF. CDR3 DNA sequence: TGTGCCAGCAGCCAGGCTAGCGGGGAGTACTACGAGCAGTACTTC. Based on the CDR3 plus reference TRBV14 and TRBJ2-7, the full variable domain is EAGVTQFPSHSVIEKGQTVTLRCDPISGHDNLYWYRRVMGKEIKFLLHFVKESKQDESGMPNNRFLAERTGGTYSTLKVQPAELEDSGVYFCASSQASGEYYEQYFGPGTRLTVT.

The J gene is TRBJ2-7, the V gene TRBV19; TRBD2 matches at 7 bases. This CDR3 is 17 amino acids long. V lost 3 bases, J lost 3 bases, and 14 bases stayed unmatched. In germline, CDR1 is LNHDA, CDR2 SQIVND (reference sequence). CDR3: CASSMALQRGSYYEQYF. The CDR3 DNA reads as TGTGCCAGTAGTATGGCTCTCCAGCGGGGAAGTTACTACGAGCAGTACTTC.

V usage is TRBV5-1 and J usage is TRBJ2-1, with D possibly called TRBD1 or TRBD2 (5 bases each). Trimming shortened V by 7 bases and J by 8 bases, and 16 bases separated the two germline ends. This CDR3 has 13 residues. Germline V lookup: CDR1 SGHRS, CDR2 YFSETQ. In DNA, the CDR3 is TGCGCCAGCTGCCAGGGAGTAGGCGATGAGCAGTTCTTC. It translates to CASCQGVGDEQFF.

The gene calls are TRBV11-2 and TRBJ2-6; D unresolved. Germline V lookup: CDR1 SGHAT, CDR2 FQNNGV. V was cut by 0 bases and J by 4 bases, with 7 bases left in between. The CDR3 covers 15 residues. The CDR3 loop is CASSLEGFGANVLTF. In DNA, the CDR3 is TGTGCCAGCAGCTTAGAGGGGTTCGGGGCCAACGTCCTGACTTTC.

This CDR3 is CASSYDRRGEKLFF. As DNA, the CDR3 is TGTGCCAGCAGTTACGACAGGAGGGGTGAAAAACTGTTTTTT. The V gene is TRBV6-5, the J gene TRBJ1-4; D perhaps matches TRBD1 (6 bases). This CDR3 is built from 14 residues. Germline values: CDR1 MNHEY, CDR2 SVGAGI. The ends were cut back, 2 bases at V and 7 bases at J, with 11 bases in the middle.

The genes are TRBV5-1 and TRBJ1-1, with no clear D. This CDR3 has 14 amino acids. The germline CDR1 and CDR2 sequences are SGHRS and YFSETQ. The V end lost 6 bases, the J end lost 2 bases, and 14 bases lay between the germline ends. This CDR3 is CASKRPGTNTEAFF. For the CDR3, the DNA is TGCGCCAGCAAGAGACCGGGTACTAACACTGAAGCTTTCTTT.

The count of this clone is one. V and J are TRBV5-1 and TRBJ2-2, with TRBD2 matching over 14 bases. The junction had 4 bases not matched to a gene; V was cut back by 3 bases and J by 0 bases. This CDR3 contains 18 residues. Looked up from germline, CDR1 is SGHRS and CDR2 is YFSETQ. In nucleotides, the CDR3 is TGCGCCAGCAGCTCGGGACTAGCGGGGGTCTCGAACACCGGGGAGCTGTTTTTT. Translating gives CASSSGLAGVSNTGELFF.